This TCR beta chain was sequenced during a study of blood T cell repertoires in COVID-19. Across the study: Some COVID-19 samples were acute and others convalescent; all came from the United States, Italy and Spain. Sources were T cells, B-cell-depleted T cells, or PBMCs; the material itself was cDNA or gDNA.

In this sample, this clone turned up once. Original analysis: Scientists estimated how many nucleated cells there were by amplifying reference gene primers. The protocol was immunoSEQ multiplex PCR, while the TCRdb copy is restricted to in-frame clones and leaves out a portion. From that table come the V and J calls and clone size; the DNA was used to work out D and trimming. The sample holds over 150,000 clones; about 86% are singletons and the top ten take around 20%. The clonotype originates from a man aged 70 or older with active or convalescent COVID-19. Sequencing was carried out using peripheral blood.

Written as DNA, the CDR3 is TGTGCCAGCGCTTGGGGGGGAGCAACTAATGAAAAACTGTTTTTT. It encodes CASAWGGATNEKLFF. This chain connects TRBV28 to TRBJ1-4; D might be TRBD1 (5 bases). CDR3 size: 15 residues. The V and J ends lost 8 bases and 0 bases respectively, with 13 bases between them. Germline V gives CDR1 MDHEN, CDR2 SYDVKM.